This T cell receptor (beta chain) was documented in a study of blood T cell repertoires in COVID-19. Study in general: Sources were T cells, B-cell-depleted T cells, or PBMCs; the material itself was cDNA or gDNA.

V was clipped by 4 bases and J by 0 bases, with 16 bases between them. Looked up from germline, CDR1 is SNHLY and CDR2 is FYNNEI. The CDR3 is 18 residues long. The age range of participants was about 18 to 95 years, with residence in roughly 25 US areas. Only in-frame clones appear in the TCRdb table, and some are missing; sequencing was by immunoSEQ multiplex PCR. The data contain about 300,000 clones, around 90% of them singletons. What was sequenced was PBMCs or T cells enriched from blood (not recorded which). V and J are TRBV2 and TRBJ2-6; possible D gene TRBD1, 5 bases. The TCR sequence derives from a man aged 60 to 75 who had recovered from COVID-19. The CDR3 here is CASSGLGRAYSGANVLTF. The DNA for the CDR3 is TGTGCCAGCAGTGGGTTGGGCAGGGCGTACTCTGGGGCCAACGTCCTGACTTTC.